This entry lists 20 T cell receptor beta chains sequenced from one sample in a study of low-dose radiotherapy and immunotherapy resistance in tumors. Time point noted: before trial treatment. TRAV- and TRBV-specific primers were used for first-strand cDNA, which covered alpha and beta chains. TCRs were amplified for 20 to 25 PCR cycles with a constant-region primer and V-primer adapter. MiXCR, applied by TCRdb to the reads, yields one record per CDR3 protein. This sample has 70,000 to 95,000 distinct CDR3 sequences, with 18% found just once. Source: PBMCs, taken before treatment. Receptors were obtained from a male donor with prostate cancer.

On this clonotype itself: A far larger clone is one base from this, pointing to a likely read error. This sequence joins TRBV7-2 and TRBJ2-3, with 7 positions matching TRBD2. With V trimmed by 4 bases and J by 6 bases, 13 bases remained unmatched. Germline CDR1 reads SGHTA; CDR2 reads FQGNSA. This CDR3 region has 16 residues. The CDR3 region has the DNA TGTGCCAGCAGCTGGAGACTAGCCGGAGGGAAGGATACGCAGTATTTT. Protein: CASSWRLAGGKDTQYF.

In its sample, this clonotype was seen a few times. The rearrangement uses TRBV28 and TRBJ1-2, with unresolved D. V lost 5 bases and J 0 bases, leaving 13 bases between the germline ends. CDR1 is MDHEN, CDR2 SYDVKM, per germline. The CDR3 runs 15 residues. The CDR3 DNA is TGTGCCAGCAGTGTGGTCGGGTTAACTAACTATGGCTACACCTTC. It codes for CASSVVGLTNYGYTF.

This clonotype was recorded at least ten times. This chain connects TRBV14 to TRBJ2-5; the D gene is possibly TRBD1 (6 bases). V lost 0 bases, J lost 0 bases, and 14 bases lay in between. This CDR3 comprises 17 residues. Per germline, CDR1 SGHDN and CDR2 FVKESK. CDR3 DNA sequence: TGTGCCAGCAGCCAAGAACGTGGGGGCACTAACCAAGAGACCCAGTACTTC. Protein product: CASSQERGGTNQETQYF.

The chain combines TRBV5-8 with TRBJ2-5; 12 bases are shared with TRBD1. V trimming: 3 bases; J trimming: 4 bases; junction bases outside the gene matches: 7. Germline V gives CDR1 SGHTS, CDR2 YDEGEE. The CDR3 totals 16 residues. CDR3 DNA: TGTGCCAGCAGCTCAACCGGGACAGGGGGCGTAGAGACCCAGTACTTC. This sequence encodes CASSSTGTGGVETQYF.

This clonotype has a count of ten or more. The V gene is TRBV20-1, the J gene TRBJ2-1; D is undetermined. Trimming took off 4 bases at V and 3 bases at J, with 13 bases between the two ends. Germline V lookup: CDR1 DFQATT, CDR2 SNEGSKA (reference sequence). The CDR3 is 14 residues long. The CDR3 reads CSATGLRVYNEQFF. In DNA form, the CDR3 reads TGCAGTGCTACAGGCCTTCGGGTCTACAATGAGCAGTTCTTC.

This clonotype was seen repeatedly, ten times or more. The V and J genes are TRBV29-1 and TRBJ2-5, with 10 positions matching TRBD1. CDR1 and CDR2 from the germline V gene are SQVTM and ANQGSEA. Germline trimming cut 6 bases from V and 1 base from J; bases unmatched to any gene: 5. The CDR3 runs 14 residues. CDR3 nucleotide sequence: TGCAGCGTCTGGGACAGGGGAACCCAAGAGACCCAGTACTTC. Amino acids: CSVWDRGTQETQYF.

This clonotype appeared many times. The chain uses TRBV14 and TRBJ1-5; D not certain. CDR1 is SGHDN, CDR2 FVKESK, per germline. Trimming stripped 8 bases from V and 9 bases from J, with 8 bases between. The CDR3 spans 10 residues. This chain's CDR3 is CASPPGPQHF. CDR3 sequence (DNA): TGTGCCAGCCCGCCGGGGCCCCAGCATTTT.

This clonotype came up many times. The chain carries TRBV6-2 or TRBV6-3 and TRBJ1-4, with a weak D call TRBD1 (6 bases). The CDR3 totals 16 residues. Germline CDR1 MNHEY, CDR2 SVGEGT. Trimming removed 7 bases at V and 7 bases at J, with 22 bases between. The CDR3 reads CASILGTPGRAEKLFF. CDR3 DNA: TGTGCCAGCATCCTCGGGACACCGGGACGAGCTGAAAAACTGTTTTTT.

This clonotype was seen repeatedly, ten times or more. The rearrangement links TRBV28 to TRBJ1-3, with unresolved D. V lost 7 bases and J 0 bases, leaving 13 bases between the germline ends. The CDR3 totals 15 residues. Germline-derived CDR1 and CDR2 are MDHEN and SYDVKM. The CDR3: CASNLGPRSGNTIYF. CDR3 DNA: TGTGCCAGCAACCTCGGACCGCGCTCTGGAAACACCATATATTTT.

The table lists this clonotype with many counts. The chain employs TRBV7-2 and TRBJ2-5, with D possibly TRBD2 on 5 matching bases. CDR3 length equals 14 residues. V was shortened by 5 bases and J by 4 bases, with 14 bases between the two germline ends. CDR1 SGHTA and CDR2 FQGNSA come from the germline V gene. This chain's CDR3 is CASSRGLTSETQYF. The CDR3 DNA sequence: TGTGCCAGCAGCCGAGGACTTACCTCAGAGACCCAGTACTTC.

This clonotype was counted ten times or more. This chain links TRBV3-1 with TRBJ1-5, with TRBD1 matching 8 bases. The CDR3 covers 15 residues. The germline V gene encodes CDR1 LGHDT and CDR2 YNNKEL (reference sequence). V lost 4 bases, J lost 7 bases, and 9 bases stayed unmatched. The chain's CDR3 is CASSPRQGLSQPQHF. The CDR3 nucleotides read TGTGCCAGCAGCCCCCGACAGGGGCTCTCACAGCCCCAGCATTTT. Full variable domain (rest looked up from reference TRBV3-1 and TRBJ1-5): DTAVSQTPKYLVTQMGNDKSIKCEQNLGHDTMYWYKQDSKKFLKIMFSYNNKELIINETVPNRFSPKSPDKAHLNLHINSLELGDSAVYFCASSPRQGLSQPQHFGDGTRLSIL.

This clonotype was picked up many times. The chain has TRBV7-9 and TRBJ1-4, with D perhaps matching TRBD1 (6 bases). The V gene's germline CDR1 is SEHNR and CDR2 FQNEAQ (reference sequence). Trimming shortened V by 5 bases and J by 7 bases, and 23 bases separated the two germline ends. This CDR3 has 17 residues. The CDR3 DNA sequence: TGTGCCAGCAGCGTCCTCAGTACAGGGCCGAGGGGTGAAAAACTGTTTTTT. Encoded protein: CASSVLSTGPRGEKLFF.

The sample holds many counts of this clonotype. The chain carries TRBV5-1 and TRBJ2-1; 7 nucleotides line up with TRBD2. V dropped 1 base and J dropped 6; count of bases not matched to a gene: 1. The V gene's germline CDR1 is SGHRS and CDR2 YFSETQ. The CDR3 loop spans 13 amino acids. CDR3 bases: TGCGCCAGCAGCTTGAGCGGGGTCAATGAGCAGTTCTTC. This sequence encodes CASSLSGVNEQFF.

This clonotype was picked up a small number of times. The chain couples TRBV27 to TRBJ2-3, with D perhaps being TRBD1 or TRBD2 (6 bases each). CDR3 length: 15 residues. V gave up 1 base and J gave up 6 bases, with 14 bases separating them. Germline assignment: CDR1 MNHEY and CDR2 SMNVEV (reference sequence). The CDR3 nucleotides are TGTGCCAGCAGTTTATTGACGGGGGCCCGGGATACGCAGTATTTT. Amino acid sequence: CASSLLTGARDTQYF.

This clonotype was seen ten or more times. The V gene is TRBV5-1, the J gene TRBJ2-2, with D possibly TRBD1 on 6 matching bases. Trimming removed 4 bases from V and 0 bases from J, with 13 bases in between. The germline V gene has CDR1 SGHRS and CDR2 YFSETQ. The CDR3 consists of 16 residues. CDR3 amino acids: CASSPYRVANTGELFF. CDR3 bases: TGCGCCAGCAGCCCATACAGGGTGGCGAACACCGGGGAGCTGTTTTTT.

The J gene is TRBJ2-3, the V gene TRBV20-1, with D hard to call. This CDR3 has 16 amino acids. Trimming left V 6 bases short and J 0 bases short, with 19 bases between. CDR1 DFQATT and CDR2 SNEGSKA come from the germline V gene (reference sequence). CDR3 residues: CSASPSLAASTDTQYF. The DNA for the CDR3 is TGCAGTGCAAGCCCCTCCCTGGCGGCTAGCACAGATACGCAGTATTTT.

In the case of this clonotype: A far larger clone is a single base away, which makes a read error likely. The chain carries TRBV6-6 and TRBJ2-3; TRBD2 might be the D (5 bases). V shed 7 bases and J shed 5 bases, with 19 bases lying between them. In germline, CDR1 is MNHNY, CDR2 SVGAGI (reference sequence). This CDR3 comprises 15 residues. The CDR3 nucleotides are TGTGCCAGCACCCCCCTGACTCCGGGAATAGATACGCAGTATTTT. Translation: CASTPLTPGIDTQYF.

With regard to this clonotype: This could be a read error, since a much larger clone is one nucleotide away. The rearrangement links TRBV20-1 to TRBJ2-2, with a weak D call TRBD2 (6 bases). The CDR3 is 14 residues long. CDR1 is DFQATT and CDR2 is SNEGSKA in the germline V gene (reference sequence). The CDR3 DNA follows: TGCAGTGCTAGGGTCGGGGGACGCACCGGGGAGCTGTCTTTT. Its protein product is CSARVGGRTGELSF.

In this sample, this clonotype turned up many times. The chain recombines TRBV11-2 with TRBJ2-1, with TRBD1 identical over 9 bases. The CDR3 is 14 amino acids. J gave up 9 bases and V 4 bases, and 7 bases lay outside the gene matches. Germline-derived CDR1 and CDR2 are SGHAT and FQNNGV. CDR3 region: CASSSGQGSSEQFF. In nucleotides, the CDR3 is TGTGCCAGCAGCTCCGGACAGGGGAGCAGTGAGCAGTTCTTC. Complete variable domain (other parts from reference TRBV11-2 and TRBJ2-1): EAGVAQSPRYKIIEKRQSVAFWCNPISGHATLYWYQQILGQGPKLLIQFQNNGVVDDSQLPKDRFSAERLKGVDSTLKIQPAKLEDSAVYLCASSSGQGSSEQFFGPGTRLTVL.

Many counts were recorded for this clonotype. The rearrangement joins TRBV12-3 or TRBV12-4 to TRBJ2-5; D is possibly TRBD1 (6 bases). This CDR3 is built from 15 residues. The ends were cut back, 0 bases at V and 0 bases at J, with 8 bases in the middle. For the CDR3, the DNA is TGTGCCAGCAGTTTAGCGGGGGCCAACCAAGAGACCCAGTACTTC. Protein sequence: CASSLAGANQETQYF.